These T cell receptor beta chains were read from a single sample in a study of blood T cell repertoires in COVID-19. Profiled with immunoSEQ multiplex PCR; TCRdb holds only in-frame clones, not every one. The table has 150,000 or so clones, 84% seen once; the top ten hold nearly 8%. The sample taken for sequencing was PBMCs or T cells enriched from blood (not recorded which). The receptors come from a woman aged 45-65 years who had recovered from COVID-19. Both conserved end residues are part of each CDR3. D genes are given only for firm matches. The size of a clone is reported for some rows only, either as once, few or many, or as a class for expanded clones.

v_call	d_call	j_call	clone_size	cdr3_nt	cdr3_aa
TRBV27	TRBD1	TRBJ2-7	.	TGTGCCAGCAGCCCCGGGGACAGCTTCTACGAGCAGTACTTC	CASSPGDSFYEQYF
TRBV28	TRBD1	TRBJ1-5	.	TGTGCCAGCAGTTTCAGGGGGGCTCAGAGCAATCAGCCCCAGCATTTT	CASSFRGAQSNQPQHF
TRBV7-2	.	TRBJ1-2	.	TGTGCCAGCAGCTTAACCCAACAGAATAACTATGGCTACACCTTC	CASSLTQQNNYGYTF
TRBV12-2	.	TRBJ1-5	.	TGTGCAAGTCGCCCTCCAGGCCCTAGCAATCAGCCCCAGCATTTT	CASRPPGPSNQPQHF
TRBV7-6	.	TRBJ2-1	.	TGTGCCAGCAGCTTATATCTCGCGGGGAATGAGCAGTTCTTC	CASSLYLAGNEQFF
TRBV7-8	.	TRBJ1-5	.	TGTGCCAGCAGCGTCTCGACAGGAGTTGGCAATCAGCCCCAGCATTTT	CASSVSTGVGNQPQHF
TRBV10-3	.	TRBJ1-3	.	TGTGCCATCAGTGCAGGGACTGGAAACACCATATATTTT	CAISAGTGNTIYF
TRBV5-1	.	TRBJ2-7	.	TGCGCCAGCAGCTTGGATACAGGGTTGGGGGAGCAGTACTTC	CASSLDTGLGEQYF
TRBV28	TRBD1	TRBJ2-2	.	TGTGCCAGCAGTCAAGGACAGGGGGTCGGGGAGCTGTTTTTT	CASSQGQGVGELFF
TRBV20-1	.	TRBJ2-1	.	TGCAGTGCTAGCAGGGCAGGGGAGCAGTTCTTC	CSASRAGEQFF
TRBV4-3	TRBD2	TRBJ2-7	.	TGCGCCAGCAGCCAATTAGCGGGAGGCCCCTACGAGCAGTACTTC	CASSQLAGGPYEQYF
TRBV19	.	TRBJ1-3	.	TGTGCCAGTAGTATAGAGACAAGCTCTGGAAACACCATATATTTT	CASSIETSSGNTIYF
TRBV7-2	.	TRBJ1-1	.	TGTGCCAGCAGCTTCCCAGCGGGAGCGGACACTGAAGCTTTCTTT	CASSFPAGADTEAFF
TRBV19	TRBD1	TRBJ2-5	.	TGTGCCAGTGGAGATCCCGGGACAGGGCGCGGTGGGACCCAGTACTTC	CASGDPGTGRGGTQYF
TRBV10-3	.	TRBJ2-5	.	TGTGCCATCAGTGAGTCGGGGAGAGAGACCCAGTACTTC	CAISESGRETQYF
TRBV7-9	TRBD2	TRBJ2-3	few	TGTGCCAGCAGCTTAGGAACTAGCGGGGGCACAGATACGCAGTATTTT	CASSLGTSGGTDTQYF
TRBV11-2	.	TRBJ2-7	.	TGTGCCAGCAGAACGTCTCCAGAAGGGGACGAGCAGTACTTC	CASRTSPEGDEQYF
TRBV15	.	TRBJ1-1	.	TGTGCCACGGTGTCCCCGGCGGGGAACACTGAAGCTTTCTTT	CATVSPAGNTEAFF
TRBV3-1/TRBV3-2	.	TRBJ1-2	.	TGTGCCAGCAGCCAAGAACGCCCCCGGAGGGTAGGAGGCTACACCTTC	CASSQERPRRVGGYTF
TRBV5-4	.	TRBJ1-1	.	TGTGCCAGCAGCCGTGACGGGGCTGAAGCTTTCTTT	CASSRDGAEAFF
TRBV19	TRBD1	TRBJ1-2	.	TGTGCCAGTACGACAGGGGGCGCGGGGGATGGCTACACCTTC	CASTTGGAGDGYTF
TRBV12-3/TRBV12-4	TRBD1	TRBJ1-4	.	TGTGCCAGCAGGGACAGGGGGTGGGAAAAACTGTTTTTT	CASRDRGWEKLFF
TRBV28	TRBD1	TRBJ2-7	.	TGTGCCAGCAGTCCCGGGACAGGGGGCACCTACGAGCAGTACTTC	CASSPGTGGTYEQYF
TRBV7-9	.	TRBJ2-5	.	TGTGCCAGCGGATTGGGACTGACGGAAGAGACCCAGTACTTC	CASGLGLTEETQYF
TRBV19	.	TRBJ1-1	once	TGTGCCAGTAGCCGCACAGGGAACACTGAAGCTTTCTTT	CASSRTGNTEAFF
TRBV7-2	.	TRBJ2-5	.	TGTGCCAGCAGCTCCTTAAGCGGCCAAGAGACCCAGTACTTC	CASSSLSGQETQYF
TRBV12-3/TRBV12-4	.	TRBJ2-1	.	TGTGCCAGCACCTCAAAGCACAATGAGCAGTTCTTC	CASTSKHNEQFF
TRBV20-1	TRBD1	TRBJ1-2	.	TGCAGTGCTAGTGTTCCGGGACAGGGGTTGCACTATGGCTACACCTTC	CSASVPGQGLHYGYTF
TRBV7-6	TRBD2	TRBJ2-7	.	TGTGCCAGCAGCCCTAGCGGGGGGGCTTCGTCCTACGAGCAGTACTTC	CASSPSGGASSYEQYF
TRBV4-3	.	TRBJ2-1	few	TGCGCCAGCAGCCAAGATAGGGCGGGAAGGGGTTTAAATGAGCAGTTCTTC	CASSQDRAGRGLNEQFF
TRBV18	TRBD1	TRBJ1-5	.	TGTGCCAGCTCACCGAGCACAGGGGGAAGTCAGCCCCAGCATTTT	CASSPSTGGSQPQHF
TRBV3-1/TRBV3-2	.	TRBJ1-1	.	TGTGCCAGCAGCCATGGACAGAGGGCTTTCTTT	CASSHGQRAFF
TRBV19	.	TRBJ2-6	.	TGTGCCAGTAGAGCTTGGGCGGGCCCCCCTGGGGCCAACGTCCTGACTTTC	CASRAWAGPPGANVLTF
TRBV19	.	TRBJ1-1	few	TGTGCCAGTAGTATATCGACAGGTGAAGCTTTCTTT	CASSISTGEAFF
TRBV7-2	.	TRBJ1-1	.	TGTGCCAGCAGCTTGGGCTCGGGAGGGGCTTTCTTT	CASSLGSGGAFF
TRBV12-3/TRBV12-4	TRBD1	TRBJ2-5	few	TGTGCCAGCGGAGGGGGACAGGGAGAGACCCAGTACTTC	CASGGGQGETQYF
TRBV7-3	.	TRBJ1-2	.	TGTGCCAGCAGCTCAATACCAGGGAGGGACTATGGCTACACCTTC	CASSSIPGRDYGYTF
TRBV19	TRBD2	TRBJ2-1	once	TGTGCCAGTAGTCGGGGGGGGGCAGATGAGCAGTTCTTC	CASSRGGADEQFF